This TCR beta chain was sequenced during a study of CD8+ T cells in alopecia areata. cDNA reverse transcribed from extracted RNA served as the sequencing template. TCRdb keeps only in-frame clones here, not all; method: immunoSEQ multiplex PCR. The sample lists approximately 140,000 clones; about nine tenths were seen once. V was clipped by 1 base and J by 4 bases, with 8 bases between them. Germline-derived CDR1 and CDR2 are SEHNR and FQNEAQ (reference sequence). The CDR3 length is 13 residues. The starting material was CD8+ T cells sorted from blood, obtained at week 0. The chain combines TRBV7-9 with TRBJ2-7, with D uncertain. This sequence was found in a human donor with alopecia areata. CDR3 residues: CASSLGGFYEQYF. The DNA for the CDR3 is TGTGCCAGCAGCTTAGGGGGATTTTACGAGCAGTACTTC.